A single sample gave rise to the 4 T cell receptor beta chains below, sequenced in a study of patients and donors after allogeneic stem cell transplantation. Each CDR3 protein is one row after TCRdb ran MiXCR on the RT-PCR reads. The sample lists approximately 160,000 distinct CDR3 sequences, 30% occurring once. Material: blood, either unsorted or a sorted T cell fraction (not recorded which). These receptors all stem from a human donor who was either an allogeneic HSCT recipient or a stem cell or donor lymphocyte infusion donor (not recorded which). It is not recorded whose cells these are; they may come from a transplant donor.

The chain couples TRBV5-6 to TRBJ1-1; 7 bases agree with TRBD1. V was clipped by 5 bases and J by 11 bases; unmatched bases: 12. The CDR3 covers 13 residues. Per the germline V gene, CDR1 is SGHDT and CDR2 is YYEEEE. The CDR3 region has the DNA TGTGCCAGCAGTTACGACCGGGACAGTAAGGCTTTCTTT. Its protein product is CASSYDRDSKAFF.

This sequence joins TRBV6-5 and TRBJ2-3; no clear D. Trimming removed 0 bases from V and 1 base from J, with 8 bases in between. This CDR3 comprises 15 residues. The germline CDR1 and CDR2 sequences are MNHEY and SVGAGI. In DNA form, the CDR3 reads TGTGCCAGCAGTTACTCATCTTATGGCACAGATACGCAGTATTTT. Residues: CASSYSSYGTDTQYF.

The rearrangement joins TRBV20-1 to TRBJ1-1; weak D call: TRBD1 (5 bases). The germline gives CDR1 DFQATT, CDR2 SNEGSKA (reference sequence). Trimming took off 5 bases at V and 10 bases at J, with 14 bases between the two ends. The CDR3 loop spans 11 amino acids. The CDR3 nucleotides are TGCAGTGCTCGACCCCAGGGCGTAGCTTTCTTT. Protein product: CSARPQGVAFF.

V gene TRBV12-3 or TRBV12-4 combines with J gene TRBJ1-2; D gene unclear. V was shortened by 1 base and J by 4 bases, with 7 bases between the two germline ends. The CDR3 is made up of 13 amino acids. The CDR3, as DNA: TGTGCCAGCAGTTTAGTCAGCATCTATGGCTACACCTTC. This sequence encodes CASSLVSIYGYTF.